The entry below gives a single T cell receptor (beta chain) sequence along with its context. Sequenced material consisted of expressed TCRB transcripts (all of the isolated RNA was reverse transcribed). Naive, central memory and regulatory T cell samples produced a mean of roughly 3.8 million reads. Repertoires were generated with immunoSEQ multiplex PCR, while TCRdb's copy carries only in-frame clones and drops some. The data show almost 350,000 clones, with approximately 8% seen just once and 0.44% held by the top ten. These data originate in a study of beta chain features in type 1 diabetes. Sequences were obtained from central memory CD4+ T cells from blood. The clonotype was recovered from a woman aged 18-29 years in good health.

In DNA form, the CDR3 reads TGTGCCAGCAGTGGGGACAGGGGCTACAATGAGCAGTTCTTC. Protein sequence: CASSGDRGYNEQFF. The gene calls are TRBV2 and TRBJ2-1; 10 bases fit TRBD1. V lost 4 bases and J lost 3; bases outside the gene matches: 0. Germline CDR1 is SNHLY and CDR2 is FYNNEI. This CDR3 region has 14 residues. Variable domain in full (rest from reference TRBV2 and TRBJ2-1): EPEVTQTPSHQVTQMGQEVILRCVPISNHLYFYWYRQILGQKVEFLVSFYNNEISEKSEIFDDQFSVERPDGSNFTLKIRSTKLEDSAMYFCASSGDRGYNEQFFGPGTRLTVL.